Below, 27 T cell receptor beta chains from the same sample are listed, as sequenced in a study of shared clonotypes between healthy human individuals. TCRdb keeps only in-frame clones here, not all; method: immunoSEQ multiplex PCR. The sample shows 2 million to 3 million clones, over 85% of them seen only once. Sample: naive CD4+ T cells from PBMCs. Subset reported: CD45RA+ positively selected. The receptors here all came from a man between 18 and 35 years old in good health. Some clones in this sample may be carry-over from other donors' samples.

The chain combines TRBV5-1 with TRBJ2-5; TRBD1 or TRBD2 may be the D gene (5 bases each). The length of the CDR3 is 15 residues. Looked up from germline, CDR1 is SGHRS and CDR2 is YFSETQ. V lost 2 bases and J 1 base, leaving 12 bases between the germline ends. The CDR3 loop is CASSFPGTSQETQYF. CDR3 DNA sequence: TGCGCCAGCAGCTTCCCCGGGACGAGCCAAGAGACCCAGTACTTC. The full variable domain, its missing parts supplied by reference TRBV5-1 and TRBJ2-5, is KAGVTQTPRYLIKTRGQQVTLSCSPISGHRSVSWYQQTPGQGLQFLFEYFSETQRNKGNFPGRFSGRQFSNSRSEMNVSTLELGDSALYLCASSFPGTSQETQYFGPGTRLLVL.

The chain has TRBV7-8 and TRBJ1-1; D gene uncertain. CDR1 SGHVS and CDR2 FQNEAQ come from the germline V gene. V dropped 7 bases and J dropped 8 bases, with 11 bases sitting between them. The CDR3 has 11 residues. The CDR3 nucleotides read TGTGCCAGCACCCCCCTCGTCGAAGCTTTCTTT. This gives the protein CASTPLVEAFF.

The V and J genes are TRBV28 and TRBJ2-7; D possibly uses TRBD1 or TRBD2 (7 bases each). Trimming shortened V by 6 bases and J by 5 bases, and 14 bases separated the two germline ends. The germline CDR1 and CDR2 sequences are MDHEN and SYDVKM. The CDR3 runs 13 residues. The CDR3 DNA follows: TGTGCCAGCAGGCCACAGGGGAGGGACGAGCAGTACTTC. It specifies CASRPQGRDEQYF.

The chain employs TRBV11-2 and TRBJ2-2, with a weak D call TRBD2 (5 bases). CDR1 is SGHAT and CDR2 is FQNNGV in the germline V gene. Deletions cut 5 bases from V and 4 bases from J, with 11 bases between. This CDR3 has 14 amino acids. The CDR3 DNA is TGTGCCAGCAGCCCCGTTGCGGGCACCGGGGAGCTGTTTTTT. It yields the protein CASSPVAGTGELFF. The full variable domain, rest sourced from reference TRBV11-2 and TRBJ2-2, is EAGVAQSPRYKIIEKRQSVAFWCNPISGHATLYWYQQILGQGPKLLIQFQNNGVVDDSQLPKDRFSAERLKGVDSTLKIQPAKLEDSAVYLCASSPVAGTGELFFGEGSRLTVL.

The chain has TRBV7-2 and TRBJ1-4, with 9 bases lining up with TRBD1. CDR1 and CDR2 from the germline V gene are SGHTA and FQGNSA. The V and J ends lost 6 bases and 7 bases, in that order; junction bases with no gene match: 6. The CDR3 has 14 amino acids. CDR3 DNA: TGTGCCAGCAGTCCCGGGACAGGGCGTGAAAAACTGTTTTTT. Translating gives CASSPGTGREKLFF.

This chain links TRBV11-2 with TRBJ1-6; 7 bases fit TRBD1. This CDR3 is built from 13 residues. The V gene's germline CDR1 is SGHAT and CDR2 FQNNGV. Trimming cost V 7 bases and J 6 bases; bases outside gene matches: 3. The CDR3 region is CASTTGLNSPLHF. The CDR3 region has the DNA TGTGCCAGCACGACAGGGCTTAATTCACCCCTCCACTTT.

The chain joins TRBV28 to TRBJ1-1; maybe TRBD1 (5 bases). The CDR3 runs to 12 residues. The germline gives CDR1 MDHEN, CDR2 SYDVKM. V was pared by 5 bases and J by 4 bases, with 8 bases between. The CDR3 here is CASSGQGTEAFF. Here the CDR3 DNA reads TGTGCCAGCAGTGGGCAGGGCACTGAAGCTTTCTTT.

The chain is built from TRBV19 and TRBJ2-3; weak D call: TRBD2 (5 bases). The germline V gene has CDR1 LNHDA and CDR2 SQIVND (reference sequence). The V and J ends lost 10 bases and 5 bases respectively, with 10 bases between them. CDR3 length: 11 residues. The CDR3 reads CATVREDTQYF. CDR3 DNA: TGTGCCACGGTCCGGGAAGATACGCAGTATTTT.

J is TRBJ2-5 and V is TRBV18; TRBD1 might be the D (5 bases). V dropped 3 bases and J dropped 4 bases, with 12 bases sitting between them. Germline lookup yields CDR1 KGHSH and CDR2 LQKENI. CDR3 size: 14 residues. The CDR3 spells CASSPGRAPETQYF. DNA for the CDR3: TGTGCCAGCTCACCGGGCAGGGCACCAGAGACCCAGTACTTC.

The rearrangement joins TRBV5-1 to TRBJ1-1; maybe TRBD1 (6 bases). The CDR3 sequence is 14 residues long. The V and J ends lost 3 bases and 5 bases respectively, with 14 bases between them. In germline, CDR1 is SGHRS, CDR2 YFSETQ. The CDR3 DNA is TGCGCCAGCAGCTCTGGGACACCGCGAACTGAAGCTTTCTTT. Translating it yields CASSSGTPRTEAFF.

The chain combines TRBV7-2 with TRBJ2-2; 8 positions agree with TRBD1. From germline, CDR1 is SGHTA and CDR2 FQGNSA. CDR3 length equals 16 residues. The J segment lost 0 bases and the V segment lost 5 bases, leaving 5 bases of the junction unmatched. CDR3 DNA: TGTGCCAGCAGCGCCAGACAGGGGACGAACACCGGGGAGCTGTTTTTT. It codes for CASSARQGTNTGELFF.

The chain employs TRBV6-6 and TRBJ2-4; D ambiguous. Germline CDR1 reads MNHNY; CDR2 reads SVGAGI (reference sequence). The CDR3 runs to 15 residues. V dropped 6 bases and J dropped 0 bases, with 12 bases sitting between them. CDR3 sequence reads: CASSRTAIAKNIQYF. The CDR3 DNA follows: TGTGCCAGCAGCCGAACAGCCATAGCCAAAAACATTCAGTACTTC.

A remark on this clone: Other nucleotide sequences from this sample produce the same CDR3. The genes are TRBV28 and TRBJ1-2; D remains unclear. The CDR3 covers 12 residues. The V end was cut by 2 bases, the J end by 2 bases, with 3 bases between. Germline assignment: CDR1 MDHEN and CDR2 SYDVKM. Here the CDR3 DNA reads TGTGCCAGCAGTTTACTCAACTATGGCTACACCTTC. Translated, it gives CASSLLNYGYTF.

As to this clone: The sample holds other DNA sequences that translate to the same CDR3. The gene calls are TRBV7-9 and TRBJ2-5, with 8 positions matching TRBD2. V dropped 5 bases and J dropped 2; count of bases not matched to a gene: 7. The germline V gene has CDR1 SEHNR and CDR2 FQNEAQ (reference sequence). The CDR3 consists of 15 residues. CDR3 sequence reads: CASSVALAGQETQYF. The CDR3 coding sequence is TGTGCCAGCAGCGTTGCCCTAGCGGGTCAAGAGACCCAGTACTTC. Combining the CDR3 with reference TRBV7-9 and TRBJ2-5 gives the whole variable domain DTGVSQNPRHKITKRGQNVTFRCDPISEHNRLYWYRQTLGQGPEFLTYFQNEAQLEKSRLLSDRFSAERPKGSFSTLEIQRTEQGDSAMYLCASSVALAGQETQYFGPGTRLLVL.

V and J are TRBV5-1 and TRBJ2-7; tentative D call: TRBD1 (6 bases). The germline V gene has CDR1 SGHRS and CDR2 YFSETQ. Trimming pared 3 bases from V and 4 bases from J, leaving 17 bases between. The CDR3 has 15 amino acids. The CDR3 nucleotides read TGCGCCAGCAGCTCCTCCGGGACACGGCCATACGAGCAGTACTTC. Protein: CASSSSGTRPYEQYF.

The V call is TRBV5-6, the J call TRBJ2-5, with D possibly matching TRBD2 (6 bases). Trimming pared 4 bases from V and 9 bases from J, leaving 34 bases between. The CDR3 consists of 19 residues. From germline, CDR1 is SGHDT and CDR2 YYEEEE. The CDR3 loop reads CASSPGISPTGGRREAQYF. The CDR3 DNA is TGTGCCAGCAGCCCCGGGATTTCACCCACGGGTGGGAGAAGGGAGGCCCAGTACTTC.

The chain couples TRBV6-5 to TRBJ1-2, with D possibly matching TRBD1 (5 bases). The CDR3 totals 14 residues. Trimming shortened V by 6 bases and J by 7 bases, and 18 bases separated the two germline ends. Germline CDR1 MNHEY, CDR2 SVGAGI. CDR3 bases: TGTGCCAGCAGCCAACTCGACCGGGGGGGTGGCTACACCTTC. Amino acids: CASSQLDRGGGYTF.

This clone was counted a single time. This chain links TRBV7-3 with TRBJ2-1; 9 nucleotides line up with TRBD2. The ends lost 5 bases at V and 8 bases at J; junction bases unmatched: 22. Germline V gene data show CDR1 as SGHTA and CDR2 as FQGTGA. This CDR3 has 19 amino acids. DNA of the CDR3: TGTGCCAGCAGCCGGAAGGGACTAGCCTCCCTCTCGGCCCCTGATGAGCAGTTCTTC. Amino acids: CASSRKGLASLSAPDEQFF.

The chain's CDR3 is CASFGGNEQFF. The CDR3 nucleotides read TGCGCCAGCTTTGGTGGCAATGAGCAGTTCTTC. The chain uses TRBV10-2 and TRBJ2-1; no firm D call. This CDR3 contains 11 residues. V lost 8 bases to trimming and J lost 6 bases, with 8 bases between them. From germline, CDR1 is WSHSY and CDR2 SAAADI.

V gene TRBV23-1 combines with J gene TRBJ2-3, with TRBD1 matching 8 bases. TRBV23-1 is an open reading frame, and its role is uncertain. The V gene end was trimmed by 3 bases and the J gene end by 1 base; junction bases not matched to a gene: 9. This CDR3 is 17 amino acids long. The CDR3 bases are TGCGCCAGCAGTCACTCTTTTCCGGGACAGGGCACAGATACGCAGTATTTT. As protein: CASSHSFPGQGTDTQYF.

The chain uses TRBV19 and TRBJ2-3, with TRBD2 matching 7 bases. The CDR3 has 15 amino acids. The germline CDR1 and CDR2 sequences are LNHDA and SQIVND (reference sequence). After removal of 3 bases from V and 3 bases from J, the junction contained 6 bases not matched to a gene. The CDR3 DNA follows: TGTGCCAGTAGTATTCGAGCGGGAACAACAGATACGCAGTATTTT. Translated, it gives CASSIRAGTTDTQYF.

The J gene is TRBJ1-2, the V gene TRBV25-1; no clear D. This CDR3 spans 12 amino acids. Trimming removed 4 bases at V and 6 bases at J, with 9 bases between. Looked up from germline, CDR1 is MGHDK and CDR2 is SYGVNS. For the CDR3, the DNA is TGTGCCAGCAGTGGTAACGTTGATGGCTACACCTTC. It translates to CASSGNVDGYTF.

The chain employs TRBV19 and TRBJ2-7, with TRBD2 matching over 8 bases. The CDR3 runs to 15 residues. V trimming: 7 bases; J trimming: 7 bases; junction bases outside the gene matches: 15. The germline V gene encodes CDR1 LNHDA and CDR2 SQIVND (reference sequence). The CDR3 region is CASKPRRGGAREQYF. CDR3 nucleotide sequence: TGTGCCAGTAAGCCCCGCCGGGGGGGGGCTCGGGAGCAGTACTTC.

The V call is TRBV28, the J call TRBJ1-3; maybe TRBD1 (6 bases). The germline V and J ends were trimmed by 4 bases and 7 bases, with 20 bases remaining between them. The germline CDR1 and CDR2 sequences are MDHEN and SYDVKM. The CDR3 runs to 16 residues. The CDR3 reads CASSYGGLRKGNTIYF. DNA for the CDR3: TGTGCCAGCAGTTACGGGGGGCTCCGCAAGGGGAACACCATATATTTT.

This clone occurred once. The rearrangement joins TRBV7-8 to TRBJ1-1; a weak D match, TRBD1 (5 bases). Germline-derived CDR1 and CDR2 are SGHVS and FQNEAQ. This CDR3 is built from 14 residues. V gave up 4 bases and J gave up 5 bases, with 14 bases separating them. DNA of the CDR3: TGTGCCAGCAGCTGGGGGGTGATAGGGACTGAAGCTTTCTTT. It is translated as CASSWGVIGTEAFF.

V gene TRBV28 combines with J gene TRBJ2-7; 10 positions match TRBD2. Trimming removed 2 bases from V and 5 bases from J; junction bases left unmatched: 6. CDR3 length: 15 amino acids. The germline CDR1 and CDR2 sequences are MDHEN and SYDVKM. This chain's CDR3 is CASSLSGGVDDEQYF. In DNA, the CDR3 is TGTGCCAGCAGTTTAAGCGGGGGGGTGGACGACGAGCAGTACTTC.

The CDR3 is CAWSLGFNYGYTF. In DNA, the CDR3 is TGTGCCTGGAGCCTAGGGTTTAACTATGGCTACACCTTC. The chain recombines TRBV30 with TRBJ1-2; D is uncertain. Trimming removed 3 bases from V and 1 base from J, with 9 bases in between. Germline CDR1 GTSNPN, CDR2 SVGIG (reference sequence). The CDR3 is 13 amino acids. The whole variable domain, filled in from reference TRBV30 and TRBJ1-2, reads SQTIHQWPATLVQPVGSPLSLECTVEGTSNPNLYWYRQAAGRGLQLLFYSVGIGQISSEVPQNLSASRPQDRQFILSSKKLLLSDSGFYLCAWSLGFNYGYTFGSGTRLTVV.